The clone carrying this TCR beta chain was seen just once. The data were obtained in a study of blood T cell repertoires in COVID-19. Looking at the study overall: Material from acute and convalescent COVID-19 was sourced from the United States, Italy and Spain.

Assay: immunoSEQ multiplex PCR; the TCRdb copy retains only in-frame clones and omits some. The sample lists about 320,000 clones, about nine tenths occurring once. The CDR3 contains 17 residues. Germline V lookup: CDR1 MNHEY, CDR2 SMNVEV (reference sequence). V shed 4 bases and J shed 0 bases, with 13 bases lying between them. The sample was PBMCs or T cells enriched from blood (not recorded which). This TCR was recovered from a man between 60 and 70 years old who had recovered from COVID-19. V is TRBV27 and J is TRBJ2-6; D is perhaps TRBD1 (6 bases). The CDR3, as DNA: TGTGCCAGCAGTTCCGACAGGACCAGCTCTGGGGCCAACGTCCTGACTTTC. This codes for CASSSDRTSSGANVLTF.